One sample yielded the 25 T cell receptor beta chains listed below, sequenced in a study of shared clonotypes between healthy human individuals. This table comes from immunoSEQ multiplex PCR, and its TCRdb copy is limited to in-frame clones, with some not included. The sample contains hundreds of thousands of clones, about 70% of which appear only once. Sample: memory CD4+ T cells sorted from blood. Noted subset: CD45RA-negative fraction. These receptors were taken from a man aged 30 to 39 in good health.

The J gene is TRBJ2-1, the V gene TRBV18; D remains unclear. Trimming removed 3 bases from V and 7 bases from J, with 16 bases in between. CDR3 length: 15 residues. The germline gives CDR1 KGHSH, CDR2 LQKENI. CDR3 DNA: TGTGCCAGCTCACCGACCACAGCGTTCGGTAATGAGCAGTTCTTC. Translation: CASSPTTAFGNEQFF.

V is TRBV11-2 and J is TRBJ1-1; no clear D gene. Germline values: CDR1 SGHAT, CDR2 FQNNGV. Trimming stripped 5 bases from V and 4 bases from J, with 11 bases between. CDR3 length: 13 residues. The CDR3 nucleotides read TGTGCCAGCAGCCTAACGGTCGGCACTGAAGCTTTCTTT. This sequence encodes CASSLTVGTEAFF.

This chain connects TRBV4-1 to TRBJ1-4, with TRBD1 as a possible D gene (5 bases). Germline V gives CDR1 MGHRA, CDR2 YSYEKL. The germline V and J ends were trimmed by 4 bases and 11 bases, with 17 bases remaining between them. This CDR3 has 14 residues. This CDR3 is CASSRNRPGDKLFF. The CDR3 DNA reads TGCGCCAGCAGCCGTAATAGGCCGGGGGACAAACTGTTTTTT.

This clone was counted a few times. CDR3 sequence reads: CASSRTGGAYLAGELFF. CDR3 nucleotide sequence: TGTGCCAGCAGCCGTACAGGGGGCGCGTATCTAGCCGGGGAGCTGTTTTTT. The V and J genes are TRBV7-3 and TRBJ2-2; the match to TRBD1 covers 9 bases. The trim removed 5 bases at V and 6 bases at J, leaving 13 bases unmatched. The CDR3 is 17 residues long. Germline loops: CDR1 SGHTA, CDR2 FQGTGA.

The chain has TRBV18 and TRBJ2-2; no clear D gene. V was clipped by 1 base and J by 2 bases, with 11 bases between them. CDR1 is KGHSH, CDR2 LQKENI, per germline. The CDR3 runs to 16 residues. The CDR3, as DNA: TGTGCCAGCTCACCACGAAGGCTTCCAAACACCGGGGAGCTGTTTTTT. Its translation is CASSPRRLPNTGELFF. Full variable domain (remainder filled in from reference TRBV18 and TRBJ2-2): NAGVMQNPRHLVRRRGQEARLRCSPMKGHSHVYWYRQLPEEGLKFMVYLQKENIIDESGMPKERFSAEFPKEGPSILRIQQVVRGDSAAYFCASSPRRLPNTGELFFGEGSRLTVL.

The chain uses TRBV28 and TRBJ1-2, with 8 positions matching TRBD1. This CDR3 region has 13 residues. The junction had 9 bases not matched to a gene; V was cut back by 7 bases and J by 8 bases. Germline values: CDR1 MDHEN, CDR2 SYDVKM. The DNA for the CDR3 is TGTGCCAGCAATTCAGGGGGCGCCCGGGGCTACACCTTC. Its translation: CASNSGGARGYTF.

The V call is TRBV11-2, the J call TRBJ1-4, with D hard to call. Germline CDR1 and CDR2: SGHAT and FQNNGV. Between the trimmed V and J ends, which lost 1 base and 10 bases, there was a span of 7 bases. The CDR3 extends over 12 amino acids. The CDR3 is CASSLVGGKLFF. The CDR3 DNA is TGTGCCAGCAGCTTAGTTGGAGGAAAACTGTTTTTT.

This clone was counted ten times or more. V is TRBV19 and J is TRBJ2-3; D is ambiguous. The CDR3 loop spans 13 amino acids. Germline CDR1 is LNHDA and CDR2 is SQIVND (reference sequence). Trimming shortened V by 6 bases and J by 4 bases, and 11 bases separated the two germline ends. This CDR3 reads CASRVSGSDTQYF. As DNA, the CDR3 is TGTGCCAGTAGAGTATCTGGATCAGATACGCAGTATTTT.

The rearrangement joins TRBV6-6 to TRBJ1-5; D is undetermined. The CDR3 length is 11 residues. Germline V gene lookup returns CDR1 MNHNY and CDR2 SVGAGI (reference sequence). Trimming left V 3 bases short and J 8 bases short, with 5 bases between. The CDR3 DNA sequence: TGTGCCAGCAGTTATTCGGAGCCCCAGCATTTT. The encoded protein is CASSYSEPQHF.

The V gene is TRBV5-1, the J gene TRBJ1-1; possibly TRBD1 for D (5 bases). In germline, CDR1 is SGHRS, CDR2 YFSETQ. The CDR3 is made up of 14 amino acids. Trimming removed 0 bases from V and 6 bases from J, with 12 bases in between. CDR3 region: CASSLEQGSAEAFF. CDR3 coding DNA: TGCGCCAGCAGCTTGGAGCAGGGATCGGCTGAAGCTTTCTTT.

In its sample, this clone is medium-sized (0.01 to 0.1%). The CDR3 loop reads CASSLETGANVLTF. The CDR3 DNA follows: TGTGCCAGCAGCTTGGAGACTGGGGCCAACGTCCTGACTTTC. The rearrangement uses TRBV5-6 and TRBJ2-6, with unresolved D. The CDR3 is made up of 14 amino acids. The germline V gene encodes CDR1 SGHDT and CDR2 YYEEEE. Trimming shortened V by 0 bases and J by 2 bases, and 3 bases separated the two germline ends.

The V call is TRBV5-6, the J call TRBJ2-1; D is uncertain. V lost 0 bases and J lost 13, with 14 bases in between. The CDR3 sequence is 13 residues long. Germline values: CDR1 SGHDT, CDR2 YYEEEE. The CDR3 reads CASSLEGVAKQFF. CDR3 bases: TGTGCCAGCAGCTTGGAAGGTGTCGCGAAACAGTTCTTC.

This clone is a singleton in its sample. This chain connects TRBV2 to TRBJ1-1; D unclear. V was cut by 1 base and J by 6 bases, with 21 bases left in between. This CDR3 region has 17 residues. Germline V gene sequence: CDR1 SNHLY, CDR2 FYNNEI. CDR3 bases: TGTGCCAGCAGTGAAGAGGGCTTTTTCAAGACAAGGCCTGAAGCTTTCTTT. Translated, it gives CASSEEGFFKTRPEAFF.

J is TRBJ2-1 and V is TRBV10-3, with D unresolved. Germline V gene data show CDR1 as ENHRY and CDR2 as SYGVKD. This CDR3 comprises 13 residues. V gave up 10 bases and J gave up 9 bases, with 19 bases separating them. CDR3 in amino acids: CATQPGPSGEQFF. The CDR3 DNA reads as TGTGCCACACAGCCAGGCCCATCAGGTGAGCAGTTCTTC.

The chain is built from TRBV7-2 and TRBJ2-6; tentatively, D is TRBD2 (6 bases). V was trimmed by 5 bases and J by 0 bases, leaving 11 bases between them. The CDR3 has 16 residues. Germline lookup yields CDR1 SGHTA and CDR2 FQGNSA. This CDR3 reads CASSILAASGANVLTF. The CDR3 DNA reads as TGTGCCAGCAGCATATTAGCGGCCTCTGGGGCCAACGTCCTGACTTTC.

This chain connects TRBV19 to TRBJ2-5; the D gene is possibly TRBD1 (6 bases). Trimming removed 9 bases from V and 1 base from J, with 15 bases in between. This CDR3 region has 14 residues. The germline CDR1 and CDR2 sequences are LNHDA and SQIVND (reference sequence). The CDR3 coding sequence is TGTGCCAGCACCTCACAGGGACGCCAAGAGACCCAGTACTTC. Residues: CASTSQGRQETQYF.

V is TRBV30 and J is TRBJ2-5; tentative D call: TRBD1 (6 bases). Germline values: CDR1 GTSNPN, CDR2 SVGIG (reference sequence). V lost 3 bases and J 4 bases, leaving 15 bases between the germline ends. The CDR3 consists of 14 residues. CDR3 nucleotides: TGTGCCTGGAGCCCTAGGGGGATAGGAGAGACCCAGTACTTC. Its translation is CAWSPRGIGETQYF.

The chain joins TRBV25-1 to TRBJ1-5; D not resolved. CDR1 and CDR2 (germline): MGHDK, SYGVNS. This CDR3 has 14 residues. The ends were cut back, 2 bases at V and 0 bases at J, with 5 bases in the middle. CDR3: CASSENYSNQPQHF. DNA of the CDR3: TGTGCCAGCAGTGAAAATTATAGCAATCAGCCCCAGCATTTT.

This clone was seen only once. The germline gene is not matched at one end of the junction; a read error may be the cause. The chain's CDR3 is CAGSQQANTEAFF. CDR3 nucleotide sequence: TGTGCCGGCTCACAACAGGCGAACACTGAAGCTTTCTTT. The V and J genes are TRBV18 and TRBJ1-1, with D possibly TRBD1 on 5 matching bases. The CDR3 is 13 residues long. Germline CDR1 KGHSH, CDR2 LQKENI.

This clone was observed a handful of times. The chain links TRBV2 to TRBJ1-1; D not resolved. This CDR3 has 12 amino acids. V was clipped by 5 bases and J by 8 bases, with 12 bases between them. CDR1 and CDR2 from the germline V gene are SNHLY and FYNNEI. The CDR3 loop is CASSLWTEEAFF. The CDR3 region has the DNA TGTGCCAGCAGTTTGTGGACGGAAGAAGCTTTCTTT.

This clone was seen only a few times. The J gene is TRBJ2-2, the V gene TRBV11-3; a weak D match, TRBD2 (6 bases). This CDR3 spans 16 amino acids. In germline, CDR1 is SGHNT, CDR2 YENEEA. With 1 base removed from V and 0 bases from J, the gap between germline ends came to 9 bases. The chain's CDR3 is CASSLGGTANTGELFF. In DNA form, the CDR3 reads TGTGCCAGCAGCTTAGGAGGGACTGCGAACACCGGGGAGCTGTTTTTT.

This clone turned up a few times. V and J are TRBV28 and TRBJ2-7; 13 nucleotides agree with TRBD2. Per germline, CDR1 MDHEN and CDR2 SYDVKM. CDR3 length: 13 amino acids. V shed 10 bases, J shed 6 bases, and the junction held 6 bases outside the gene matches. CDR3 sequence (DNA): TGTGCCACCGGACTAGCGGGAGCTAGCGAGCAGTACTTC. It encodes CATGLAGASEQYF.

The chain is built from TRBV11-3 and TRBJ2-7; possibly TRBD1 or TRBD2 for D (5 bases each). In germline, CDR1 is SGHNT, CDR2 YENEEA. V lost 1 base and J 3 bases, leaving 13 bases between the germline ends. CDR3 length equals 15 residues. CDR3 in DNA: TGTGCCAGCAGCTTAGGGGGGAGCGGACTCTACGAGCAGTACTTC. Encoded protein: CASSLGGSGLYEQYF.

This rearrangement joins TRBV6-1 to TRBJ2-2; no clear D gene. The germline V gene encodes CDR1 MNHNS and CDR2 SASEGT. Deletions cut 3 bases from V and 7 bases from J, with 3 bases between. The CDR3 spans 11 residues. CDR3 amino acids: CASSEIGELFF. The CDR3, as DNA: TGTGCCAGCAGTGAGATCGGGGAGCTGTTTTTT.

The chain uses TRBV11-3 and TRBJ2-7; unclear D gene. V shed 3 bases and J shed 4 bases, with 4 bases lying between them. Germline V gene sequence: CDR1 SGHNT, CDR2 YENEEA. CDR3 length: 11 residues. CDR3 DNA: TGTGCCAGCAGCTTGGAGTACGAGCAGTACTTC. Translating it yields CASSLEYEQYF.